This entry features one TCR beta chain sequence. The antigen this receptor binds is unknown. At one of its ends the junction is not consistent with the germline gene, which may arise from a read error. Donors were healthy HIV-negative adults with no recently reported acute infections or vaccinations. Every donor was a Caucasian adult living in Nashville, Tennessee, USA. CD4+ T cells were enriched by magnetic negative selection, after which naive cells were positively selected on CD45RA and the negative fraction was taken as the memory subset. After blood collection by leukapheresis, PBMCs were isolated using Ficoll-Histopaque density gradient centrifugation and then cryopreserved in the vapor phase of liquid nitrogen. Purity and quantity of every magnetically sorted T cell population were checked by analytical flow cytometry. Genomic DNA was isolated from every sorted fraction and measured by UV absorbance on a Nanodrop 2000c.

Inclusive of the bounding cysteine and phenylalanine, the CDR3 is 15 residues long. Only CDR3 DNA is held: 45 bases, read in frame from base 1. The germline V gene provides CDR1 SGHTA and CDR2 FQGNSA. The source of the sample is a study of shared clonotypes between healthy human individuals (dated by TCRdb to 2020 to 2021). Describing the broader study: The cohort included a few men and a couple of women between 18 and 49 years of age. For each donor, CD4 naive and CD4 memory were each given three plates, CD8 naive was given two plates, and CD8 memory was given one plate. Libraries were prepared and TCR repertoires were sequenced by different laboratories using diverse techniques, in order to increase sequencing depth and limit assay-specific biases. The study deeply sequenced blood TCR repertoires of roughly five healthy adults to estimate repertoire size and the extent of clonotype sharing between individuals. Leukapheresis yielded between about 0.94 and 9 billion PBMCs per donor.

Paper-wide results and their limitations: The small number of donors limited the genetic and exposure-history diversity represented. Larger estimated clonotype richness was generally found for naive subsets than for memory subsets. Across a handful of donors, about 5.2% of naive CD4, around 3.3% of naive CD8, about 2% of memory CD4, and approximately 0.4% of memory CD8 clonotypes were shared. Pairwise subsampling led to the expectation that sequencing depth would affect the degree of clonotype sharing among donors. Compared with non-shared clonotypes, the clonotypes found in all four sorted-subset donors had higher generation probabilities. Even with the large sequencing depth, rarefaction of the sorted-subset datasets indicated that sequencing was incomplete. Only blood was sampled, and tissue TCR repertoires likely differ from those in blood.

Using the deep immunoSEQ assay, multiplex PCR amplified TCR CDR3 regions from genomic DNA. Genomic DNA extracted from each cell subset was distributed evenly over all wells of several immunoSEQ 96-well plates, and each plate served as one replicate. For sorted subsets, around 200 ng genomic DNA, equal to about 30,000 T cell genomes, was loaded into each replicate PCR. Purified libraries were measured with a Qubit 3.0 fluorometer, size-checked on a Bioanalyzer 2100, and measured again with the KAPA Library Quantification kit. Every immunoSEQ 96-well plate was sequenced on a separate single-read 150-cycle Illumina NextSeq 550 flow cell. As for the original processing: Because the immunoSEQ output held only junctional sequences and lacked quality scores, the filtering could not match the filtering applied to full-length reads. To assign V/J genes and CDR3, sequences were annotated using PyIR, a Python wrapper for IgBLAST v1.9, with IMGT germline references. Reads with weak V/J assignments (E-value above 1e-6), missing CDR3, stop codons, out-of-frame junctions, or ambiguous translated residues were removed. V3J clonotypes were defined as sequences sharing an identical inferred V gene, J gene, and CDR3 amino acid sequence. The percentage overlap between two repertoires was calculated by dividing the number of shared unique clonotypes by the size of the smaller repertoire. Repertoire richness was assessed with RTK rarefaction, the Chao1 estimator, and Recon v2.1 estimates of unobserved clonotypes. OLGA was used to compute generation probabilities for all TCRbeta clonotypes that the gDNA method yielded from a few donors. The table was pulled from immuneACCESS by TCRdb, which kept in-frame rearrangements only. Such tables lose some clones; where checked, under half of the loss comes from unresolved V genes, and the rest has no known cause. The D gene and trimming were derived from the DNA, and the V and J assignments and clone size from that table. In all, the sample holds a few million clones, and 90% to 96% of those were seen once. The ten biggest clones cover 0.13% of the sample.

Rearrangement joined TRBV7-2 to TRBJ2-3; a confident D gene designation cannot be given. The sequenced material came from naive CD4+ T cells sorted from blood. What the cell subset or site label conveys for this sample: CD45RA+ positively selected. The receptor's source is a man younger than 35 in good health. In nucleotide form, the sequence is TGTGCCAGCAGCGTAGCACCAGGCCCCTCAGATACGCAGTATTTT. Translation gives CASSVAPGPSDTQYF.